One and the same sample provided the 27 T cell receptor beta chains below, sequenced in a study of CD8 T cells in Susac syndrome. After extraction with the RNeasy kit, about 0.5 to 1 ug of the RNA was reverse transcribed using random hexamers. TCRdb independently ran MiXCR on the immunoSEQ multiplex PCR reads; one entry per CDR3 protein. The sample holds more than 70,000 distinct CDR3 sequences, over 85% seen once. The source material was CD8+ T cells from PBMCs. The receptors derive from a human donor in good health.

V and J are TRBV6-5 and TRBJ1-5; no firm D call. V was clipped by 6 bases and J by 7 bases, with 13 bases between them. Germline V gene sequence: CDR1 MNHEY, CDR2 SVGAGI. The CDR3 covers 13 residues. CDR3 nucleotide sequence: TGTGCCAGCAGCGGACCCTCCAGGCAGCCCCAGCATTTT. It encodes CASSGPSRQPQHF.

V usage is TRBV6-5 and J usage is TRBJ2-2; TRBD2 is a possible D gene (6 bases). With 0 bases removed from V and 3 bases from J, the gap between germline ends came to 11 bases. The CDR3 runs to 16 residues. Per the germline V gene, CDR1 is MNHEY and CDR2 is SVGAGI. The CDR3 sequence: CASSYSDYPDTGELFF. The CDR3 bases are TGTGCCAGCAGTTACTCGGACTACCCAGACACCGGGGAGCTGTTTTTT.

This clonotype was counted a single time. The gene calls are TRBV19 and TRBJ1-1; D is undetermined. Trimming took off 7 bases at V and 1 base at J, with 7 bases between the two ends. This CDR3 spans 12 amino acids. Per germline, CDR1 LNHDA and CDR2 SQIVND (reference sequence). Here the CDR3 reads CASMEGNTEAFF. CDR3 bases: TGTGCCAGTATGGAAGGGAACACTGAAGCTTTCTTT.

This sequence joins TRBV7-9 and TRBJ2-1, with D possibly matching TRBD1 (6 bases). The V end lost 5 bases, the J end lost 4 bases, and 15 bases lay between the germline ends. The CDR3 is made up of 15 amino acids. Germline V gives CDR1 SEHNR, CDR2 FQNEAQ (reference sequence). The CDR3 protein is CASSRKGQAYNEQFF. CDR3 nucleotides: TGTGCCAGCAGCCGCAAGGGACAAGCATACAATGAGCAGTTCTTC.

The chain is built from TRBV6-5 and TRBJ1-5; D is possibly TRBD1 (5 bases). The CDR3 loop spans 17 amino acids. V lost 2 bases and J 2 bases, leaving 16 bases between the germline ends. Germline V gives CDR1 MNHEY, CDR2 SVGAGI. DNA for the CDR3: TGTGCCAGCAGTTACGGCCGTAGGGACGGCCGCAATCAGCCCCAGCATTTT. It is translated as CASSYGRRDGRNQPQHF.

The chain combines TRBV3-1 with TRBJ1-2; D possibly corresponds to TRBD1 (6 bases). V was trimmed by 4 bases and J by 5 bases, leaving 23 bases between them. Per the germline V gene, CDR1 is LGHDT and CDR2 is YNNKEL (reference sequence). The CDR3 has 17 amino acids. CDR3 sequence reads: CASSPQGTAGGAYGYTF. For the CDR3, the DNA is TGTGCCAGCAGCCCTCAAGGGACGGCGGGGGGCGCTTATGGCTACACCTTC.

In this sample, this clonotype turned up once. J is TRBJ2-2 and V is TRBV15; no definite D call. Germline V lookup: CDR1 LNHNV, CDR2 YYDKDF (reference sequence). V lost 0 bases to trimming and J lost 1 base, with 6 bases between them. This CDR3 is built from 15 residues. CDR3 sequence reads: CATSRDPLNTGELFF. In DNA form, the CDR3 reads TGTGCCACCAGCAGAGATCCTCTGAACACCGGGGAGCTGTTTTTT.

The chain employs TRBV29-1 and TRBJ1-2, with D possibly matching TRBD1 (6 bases). V lost 3 bases and J lost 8, with 16 bases in between. CDR1 and CDR2 (germline): SQVTM, ANQGSEA. This CDR3 contains 13 residues. The CDR3 nucleotides are TGCAGCGTTGATCGGGGGGCGATTGGAGGCTACACCTTC. Encoded protein: CSVDRGAIGGYTF. The full variable domain, in which reference TRBV29-1 and TRBJ1-2 provide the parts outside the CDR3, is SAVISQKPSRDICQRGTSLTIQCQVDSQVTMMFWYRQQPGQSLTLIATANQGSEATYESGFVIDKFPISRPNLTFSTLTVSNMSPEDSSIYLCSVDRGAIGGYTFGSGTRLTVV.

The gene calls are TRBV9 and TRBJ2-7; D possibly matches TRBD1 or TRBD2 (5 bases each). Germline CDR1 and CDR2: SGDLS and YYNGEE. Deletions cut 0 bases from V and 6 bases from J, with 13 bases between. The CDR3 length is 14 residues. The CDR3 region has the DNA TGTGCCAGCAGCGTAGCTGCGCAGGGACGCGAGCAGTACTTC. Amino acid sequence: CASSVAAQGREQYF.

CDR3 nucleotide sequence: TGTGCCAGCAGTTGGGGGAATGAAAAACTGTTTTTT. Translating gives CASSWGNEKLFF. V usage is TRBV27 and J usage is TRBJ1-4; the D gene is possibly TRBD1 (5 bases). Trimming pared 4 bases from V and 5 bases from J, leaving 5 bases between. The CDR3 runs to 12 residues. Germline V gene lookup returns CDR1 MNHEY and CDR2 SMNVEV (reference sequence).

The chain links TRBV29-1 to TRBJ1-1, with D perhaps TRBD1 (5 bases). This CDR3 comprises 13 residues. Germline V gene lookup returns CDR1 SQVTM and CDR2 ANQGSEA. The DNA for the CDR3 is TGCAGTGGGGGTCAGGGAGGGAGCACTGAAGCTTTCTTT. Protein product: CSGGQGGSTEAFF.

This clonotype was found once. This rearrangement joins TRBV9 to TRBJ1-1; tentative D call: TRBD1 (6 bases). Germline CDR1 reads SGDLS; CDR2 reads YYNGEE. The CDR3 sequence is 14 residues long. Trimming removed 0 bases from V and 6 bases from J, with 12 bases in between. DNA of the CDR3: TGTGCCAGCAGCGTAGGACAGGACGATTCTGAAGCTTTCTTT. Translating gives CASSVGQDDSEAFF.

The V and J genes are TRBV2 and TRBJ2-7, with 10 bases matching TRBD1. Looked up from germline, CDR1 is SNHLY and CDR2 is FYNNEI. The V gene end was trimmed by 6 bases and the J gene end by 5 bases; junction bases not matched to a gene: 7. There are 14 residues in the CDR3. The CDR3 loop is CASRAGTGEDEQYF. In nucleotides, the CDR3 is TGTGCCAGCAGAGCCGGGACAGGGGAAGACGAGCAGTACTTC.

This clonotype was seen a single time. The gene calls are TRBV7-8 and TRBJ1-1; 7 bases line up with TRBD1. This CDR3 spans 14 amino acids. Germline CDR1 SGHVS, CDR2 FQNEAQ. J gave up 4 bases and V 5 bases, and 7 bases lay outside the gene matches. CDR3 amino acids: CASSLWGTATEAFF. The CDR3, as DNA: TGTGCCAGCAGCCTATGGGGGACAGCCACTGAAGCTTTCTTT.

V is TRBV6-5 and J is TRBJ2-5; a possible D gene is TRBD2 (5 bases). V was pared by 0 bases and J by 3 bases, with 5 bases between. The CDR3 extends over 13 amino acids. From germline, CDR1 is MNHEY and CDR2 SVGAGI. Here the CDR3 reads CASSYSREETQYF. The CDR3 DNA reads TGTGCCAGCAGTTACTCGAGGGAAGAGACCCAGTACTTC.

The chain carries TRBV7-9 and TRBJ1-2; 7 bases map to TRBD1. The CDR3 is made up of 12 amino acids. V dropped 5 bases and J dropped 8; count of bases not matched to a gene: 5. Germline V gene data show CDR1 as SEHNR and CDR2 as FQNEAQ (reference sequence). The CDR3 DNA reads TGTGCCAGCAGCGGGACAGACCAGGGCTACACCTTC. Translated, it gives CASSGTDQGYTF.

The V gene is TRBV19, the J gene TRBJ1-5, with D perhaps matching TRBD1 (5 bases). V was cut by 6 bases and J by 4 bases, with 10 bases left in between. The length of the CDR3 is 13 residues. Per germline, CDR1 LNHDA and CDR2 SQIVND (reference sequence). For the CDR3, the DNA is TGTGCCAGTAGCGTCCAGGGTAATCAGCCCCAGCATTTT. Residues: CASSVQGNQPQHF.

V usage is TRBV30 and J usage is TRBJ1-1; 8 bases fit TRBD1. The CDR3 runs to 12 residues. V dropped 5 bases and J dropped 5; count of bases not matched to a gene: 4. Per the germline V gene, CDR1 is GTSNPN and CDR2 is SVGIG (reference sequence). The CDR3 bases are TGTGCCTGGGGACAGGGTAGGACTGAAGCTTTCTTT. This translates into CAWGQGRTEAFF.

The chain employs TRBV29-1 and TRBJ1-2; D ambiguous. Germline CDR1 SQVTM, CDR2 ANQGSEA. This CDR3 contains 14 residues. V shed 7 bases and J shed 6 bases, with 21 bases lying between them. The CDR3: CSAPATARRDGYTF. CDR3 sequence (DNA): TGCAGCGCCCCCGCGACGGCACGACGTGATGGCTACACCTTC. Full variable domain (missing parts from reference TRBV29-1 and TRBJ1-2): SAVISQKPSRDICQRGTSLTIQCQVDSQVTMMFWYRQQPGQSLTLIATANQGSEATYESGFVIDKFPISRPNLTFSTLTVSNMSPEDSSIYLCSAPATARRDGYTFGSGTRLTVV.

This clonotype was seen more than once but under ten times. This chain links TRBV6-5 with TRBJ1-1; D not resolved. The CDR3 extends over 11 amino acids. V was cut by 5 bases and J by 5 bases, with 6 bases left in between. CDR1 MNHEY and CDR2 SVGAGI come from the germline V gene. The CDR3 here is CASSPGTEAFF. For the CDR3, the DNA is TGTGCCAGCAGTCCCGGGACTGAAGCTTTCTTT.

The rearrangement uses TRBV15 and TRBJ2-3, with D hard to call. Germline V gene sequence: CDR1 LNHNV, CDR2 YYDKDF (reference sequence). The V end was cut by 4 bases, the J end by 4 bases, with 9 bases between. This CDR3 is 13 amino acids long. This CDR3 is CATSTSRADTQYF. The CDR3 DNA reads as TGTGCCACCAGCACCTCAAGGGCAGATACGCAGTATTTT.

The table lists this clonotype with a count of one. The gene calls are TRBV7-8 and TRBJ2-3, with 9 bases lining up with TRBD2. V trimming: 0 bases; J trimming: 4 bases; junction bases outside the gene matches: 14. Germline V gene sequence: CDR1 SGHVS, CDR2 FQNEAQ. This CDR3 region has 19 residues. The CDR3 loop is CASSLALLGASGVSDTQYF. The CDR3 nucleotides are TGTGCCAGCAGCTTAGCGCTTCTTGGGGCTAGCGGGGTTTCAGATACGCAGTATTTT.

The CDR3 here is CSVELTNRGPEAFF. The CDR3 DNA follows: TGCAGCGTTGAACTAACCAACAGGGGCCCTGAAGCTTTCTTT. This rearrangement joins TRBV29-1 to TRBJ1-1; 7 bases fit TRBD1. CDR1 and CDR2 from the germline V gene are SQVTM and ANQGSEA. This CDR3 has 14 residues. Trimming took 2 bases from V and 6 from J; bases not matched to a gene: 9.

The V call is TRBV14, the J call TRBJ1-1; weak D call: TRBD1 (5 bases). V gave up 3 bases and J gave up 5 bases, with 16 bases separating them. In germline, CDR1 is SGHDN, CDR2 FVKESK. The CDR3 runs to 15 residues. The CDR3 region has the DNA TGTGCCAGCAGCCAGGACGGTTGGGGCGGGACTGAAGCTTTCTTT. Encoded protein: CASSQDGWGGTEAFF.

The chain is built from TRBV28 and TRBJ2-1, with D perhaps being TRBD1 or TRBD2 (5 bases each). V dropped 4 bases and J dropped 4 bases, with 23 bases sitting between them. This CDR3 is 18 amino acids long. Germline lookup yields CDR1 MDHEN and CDR2 SYDVKM. DNA for the CDR3: TGTGCCAGCAGTTCCTCCCCGCAGAGGGGCGCATCTTACAATGAGCAGTTCTTC. This codes for CASSSSPQRGASYNEQFF.

The chain joins TRBV4-1 to TRBJ2-7; the match to TRBD1 covers 7 bases. Trimming removed 1 base from V and 0 bases from J; junction bases left unmatched: 3. The CDR3 has 15 amino acids. Germline V gene sequence: CDR1 MGHRA, CDR2 YSYEKL. The CDR3 DNA reads TGCGCCAGCAGCCAAGGACAGGGAAGCTCCTACGAGCAGTACTTC. As protein: CASSQGQGSSYEQYF.

This clonotype was counted once. The genes are TRBV27 and TRBJ2-7; D not certain. The CDR3 is 13 residues long. Germline V gene sequence: CDR1 MNHEY, CDR2 SMNVEV (reference sequence). The V gene lost 7 bases and the J gene lost 1 base, with 11 bases spanning the gap. CDR3 sequence: CASKGTHSYEQYF. DNA of the CDR3: TGTGCCAGCAAGGGCACCCATTCCTACGAGCAGTACTTC.